Sequencing of this T cell receptor beta chain was carried out in a study of OX40 agonist ivuxolimab in advanced cancers. Overall study findings and caveats: The authors did not determine the antigen specificity of the expanded peripheral T cells.

Assay used: immunoSEQ multiplex PCR; TCRdb lists only in-frame clones, some missing. The sample consists of 60,000 to 75,000 clones, roughly nine tenths of them appearing once. A remark on this clone: Its antigen is not identified.

The source of this sequence is an adult with an advanced solid tumor such as melanoma, head and neck, liver or kidney cancer. The sequencing used CD4+ or CD8+ T cells sorted from blood, collected in a trial of the OX40 agonist ivuxolimab.

The CDR3 DNA is TGTGCCAGCAGTTACCCCGGGACAGGGCTGAATGAGCAGTTCTTC. This translates into CASSYPGTGLNEQFF. This sequence joins TRBV6-5 and TRBJ2-1; 9 nucleotides match TRBD1. The CDR3 length is 15 residues. Trimming removed 2 bases from V and 7 bases from J; junction bases left unmatched: 6. The V gene's germline CDR1 is MNHEY and CDR2 SVGAGI.